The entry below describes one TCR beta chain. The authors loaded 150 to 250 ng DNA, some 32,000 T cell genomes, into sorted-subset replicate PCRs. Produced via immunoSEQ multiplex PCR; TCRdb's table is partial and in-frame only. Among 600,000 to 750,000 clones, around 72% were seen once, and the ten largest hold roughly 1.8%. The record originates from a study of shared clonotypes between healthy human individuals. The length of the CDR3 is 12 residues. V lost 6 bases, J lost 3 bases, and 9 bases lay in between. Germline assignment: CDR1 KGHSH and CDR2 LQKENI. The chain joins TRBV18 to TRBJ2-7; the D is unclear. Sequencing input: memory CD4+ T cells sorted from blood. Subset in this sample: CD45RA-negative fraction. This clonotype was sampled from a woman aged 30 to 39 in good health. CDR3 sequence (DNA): TGTGCCAGCTCGACCGACGTCTACGAGCAGTACTTC. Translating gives CASSTDVYEQYF.